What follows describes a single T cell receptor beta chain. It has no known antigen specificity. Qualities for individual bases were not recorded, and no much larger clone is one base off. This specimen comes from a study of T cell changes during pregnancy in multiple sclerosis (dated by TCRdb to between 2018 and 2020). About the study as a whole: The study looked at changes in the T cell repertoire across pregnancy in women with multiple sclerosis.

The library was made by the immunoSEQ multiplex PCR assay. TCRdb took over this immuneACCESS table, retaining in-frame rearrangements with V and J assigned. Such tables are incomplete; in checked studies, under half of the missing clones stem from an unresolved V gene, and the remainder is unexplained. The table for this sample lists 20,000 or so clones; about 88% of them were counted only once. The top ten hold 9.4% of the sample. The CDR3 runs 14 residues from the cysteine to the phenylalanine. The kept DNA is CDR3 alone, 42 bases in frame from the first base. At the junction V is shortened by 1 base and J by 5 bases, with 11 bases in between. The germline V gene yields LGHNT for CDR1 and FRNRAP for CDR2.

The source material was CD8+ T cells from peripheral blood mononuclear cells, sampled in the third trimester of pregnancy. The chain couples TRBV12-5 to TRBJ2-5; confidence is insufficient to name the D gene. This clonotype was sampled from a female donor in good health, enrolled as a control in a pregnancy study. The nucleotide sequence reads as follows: TGTGCTAGTGGTTTGGCCGCCCCCGGTGAGACCCAGTACTTC. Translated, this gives CASGLAAPGETQYF.